These 7 T cell receptor beta chains originate from one sample sequenced in a study of identical twins (dated by TCRdb to 2016 to 2017). Library method: 5' RACE. Sequencing was carried out with an Illumina HiSeq 2000. TCRdb applied fastp at Q25 and MiXCR to the public reads, then kept only in-frame beta chains. Rows are unified per CDR3 protein, each entry keeping the most common DNA and genes. The sample data list 690,000 or so distinct CDR3 sequences, and over 8.5% of these were observed just once. 0.8% to 1% of the sample is held by the ten biggest clonotypes. The same data also went into a second study, on yellow fever vaccine responses in identical twins.

Sequenced material: PBMCs. Receptor source: a woman under 30 in good health.

This sequence joins TRBV6-5 and TRBJ2-5, with 12 positions matching TRBD1. The J segment lost 9 bases and the V segment lost 2 bases, leaving 13 bases of the junction unmatched. Per the germline V gene, CDR1 is MNHEY and CDR2 is SVGAGI. The CDR3 sequence is 17 residues long. The CDR3, as DNA: TGTGCCAGCAGTTACACAGTACCGGGACAGGGGGCATGGGCCCAGTACTTC. Translating gives CASSYTVPGQGAWAQYF.

The chain combines TRBV4-1 with TRBJ2-7; either TRBD1 or TRBD2 may fit D (5 bases each). V was shortened by 6 bases and J by 0 bases, with 24 bases between the two germline ends. Germline CDR1 is MGHRA and CDR2 is YSYEKL. The CDR3 sequence is 18 residues long. Here the CDR3 reads CASSRSPTGTRNSYEQYF. The CDR3 region has the DNA TGCGCCAGCAGTCGAAGCCCAACCGGGACGCGAAACTCCTACGAGCAGTACTTC.

This clonotype turned up a few times. The junction differs from germline at one of its ends, possibly a read error. J is TRBJ2-6 and V is TRBV9, with 8 bases identical to TRBD1. This CDR3 spans 17 amino acids. Germline CDR1 and CDR2: SGDLS and YYNGEE. The chain's CDR3 is CASSFRTGLPGANVLTF. The CDR3 DNA sequence: TGTGCCAGCAGCTTCCGGACAGGGCTTCCTGGTGCCAACGTCCTGACTTTC.

The J gene is TRBJ2-1, the V gene TRBV5-1, with D maybe TRBD2 (6 bases). This CDR3 spans 16 amino acids. The V end lost 0 bases, the J end lost 3 bases, and 13 bases lay between the germline ends. Germline CDR1 is SGHRS and CDR2 is YFSETQ. The CDR3 DNA follows: TGCGCCAGCAGCTTGGAAGGGTTGGGAGGCTACAATGAGCAGTTCTTC. It yields the protein CASSLEGLGGYNEQFF. The variable domain in full, with the rest retrieved from reference TRBV5-1 and TRBJ2-1, is KAGVTQTPRYLIKTRGQQVTLSCSPISGHRSVSWYQQTPGQGLQFLFEYFSETQRNKGNFPGRFSGRQFSNSRSEMNVSTLELGDSALYLCASSLEGLGGYNEQFFGPGTRLTVL.

This chain's CDR3 is CASSATGDGRYNEQFF. CDR3 nucleotides: TGTGCCAGCAGCGCGACAGGCGATGGGCGTTACAATGAGCAGTTCTTC. The chain recombines TRBV5-6 with TRBJ2-1, with D tentatively TRBD1 (6 bases). Germline CDR1 reads SGHDT; CDR2 reads YYEEEE. This CDR3 is 16 amino acids long. Trimming stripped 4 bases from V and 4 bases from J, with 18 bases between.

This clonotype was seen more than once but under ten times. This chain connects TRBV12-3 or TRBV12-4 to TRBJ2-5; 7 nucleotides match TRBD1. V was pared by 6 bases and J by 1 base, with 14 bases of the junction left unmatched. The CDR3 is 17 amino acids. The CDR3 sequence: CASREGQPGLIQETQYF. As DNA, the CDR3 is TGTGCCAGCAGAGAGGGACAGCCCGGCTTGATCCAAGAGACCCAGTACTTC.

The rearrangement links TRBV24-1 to TRBJ2-3; TRBD1 is a possible D gene (5 bases). CDR1 and CDR2 (germline): KGHDR, SFDVKD. The V end lost 6 bases, the J end lost 0 bases, and 12 bases lay between the germline ends. This CDR3 is built from 15 residues. For the CDR3, the DNA is TGTGCCACCAGTTCGTTTGGGGCCAGCACAGATACGCAGTATTTT. It translates to CATSSFGASTDTQYF.